This T cell receptor beta chain was recovered during a study of CD8 T cells in Susac syndrome. Overall study results and limits: When the CD4+ T cell repertoires of patients with Susac syndrome were examined, they did not show any clonal expansion.

The authors reverse transcribed roughly 0.5 to 1 ug RNA with random hexamers. Amplification of TCR beta CDR3 used immunoSEQ multiplex PCR across 54 Vbeta and 13 Jbeta. A single record per CDR3 protein comes from TCRdb applying MiXCR to the immunoSEQ multiplex PCR reads. The sample has around 170,000 distinct CDR3 sequences, approximately 94% seen once. With respect to this clonotype: The antigen remains undetermined.

Sequencing of TCR beta was carried out in blood CD8+ and CD4+ T cells. Through negative isolation, CD4+ and CD8+ T cells were obtained, while TEMRA cells were enriched using FACS. The sequenced sample was CD4+ T cells from PBMCs. The receptor comes from a human donor with Susac syndrome.

Here the CDR3 DNA reads TGCAGTGCTAGAGTGGGGCCCGAGCAGTACTTC. Its translation is CSARVGPEQYF. The chain uses TRBV20-1 and TRBJ2-7, with a tentative D call TRBD1 (5 bases). The CDR3 has 11 amino acids. Germline V gene data show CDR1 as DFQATT and CDR2 as SNEGSKA (reference sequence). Trimming removed 1 base from V and 6 bases from J, with 7 bases in between.